The 14 T cell receptor beta chains presented below share a single source sample, sequenced in a study of T cells in women clearing cervical HPV infection. Sequencing was performed with immunoSEQ multiplex PCR; in TCRdb, only in-frame clones are kept and a portion is missing. The clone table shows about 35,000 clones, with the ten largest holding 1.6%. Sequencing was done on a sample of blood buffy coat. Receptor source: a woman between 18 and 75 years old with a cervical HPV16 infection that either progressed to CIN3+ or cleared (not recorded which).

About this clone: The read stops 3 residues short of the end of the CDR3; the missing end is completed from the germline J gene. The chain couples TRBV19 to TRBJ1-6; TRBD1 matches at 7 bases. The CDR3 loop spans 15 amino acids. Per germline, CDR1 LNHDA and CDR2 SQIVND (reference sequence). J gave up 7 bases and V 5 bases, and 8 bases lay outside the gene matches. The CDR3 region is CASSGGGAGNSPLHF. CDR3 bases read: TGTGCCAGTAGTGGAGGGGGCGCTGGGAATTCACCC.

For this clone: The observed sequence ends 3 residues before the CDR3 terminus, with the missing tail filled in from the germline J gene. The gene calls are TRBV20-1 and TRBJ1-2; D is perhaps TRBD1 (6 bases). V was trimmed by 2 bases and J by 2 bases, leaving 12 bases between them. The germline V gene has CDR1 DFQATT and CDR2 SNEGSKA (reference sequence). The CDR3 length is 14 residues. CDR3 DNA (partial): TGCAGTGCTAGATTACCCACAGGGAACTATGGC. It specifies CSARLPTGNYG. The CDR3 as a whole reads CSARLPTGNYGYTF.

For this clone: Read data end 3 residues before the CDR3 end; the end is taken from the germline J gene. The V and J genes are TRBV20-1 and TRBJ2-3, with 8 positions matching TRBD2. The CDR3 runs to 16 residues. Germline loops: CDR1 DFQATT, CDR2 SNEGSKA (reference sequence). V lost 0 bases to trimming and J lost 3 bases; unmatched junction nucleotides: 8. Here the CDR3 reads CSARELAAVGTDTQYF. CDR3 bases read: TGCAGTGCTAGAGAACTAGCGGCGGTTGGGACAGATACG.

Note on this clone: The read ends 3 residues shy of where the CDR3 ends; the end is completed using the germline J gene. The chain joins TRBV2 to TRBJ2-3, with D perhaps TRBD2 (6 bases). CDR1 is SNHLY and CDR2 is FYNNEI in the germline V gene. CDR3 length: 13 residues. The CDR3 region is CASSEAGGQPQYF. Incomplete CDR3 DNA: TGTGCCAGCAGTGAAGCGGGGGGTCAGCCG.

A word on this clone: One end of the junction fails to match germline, which may point to a read error. Read data end 3 residues before the CDR3 end; the end is taken from the germline J gene. Other DNA sequences in the sample encode the same CDR3. The chain employs TRBV11-3 and TRBJ1-3, with TRBD1 matching 8 bases. The length of the CDR3 is 14 residues. The germline gives CDR1 SGHNT, CDR2 YENEEA. The CDR3 loop is CASSSRGRGNTIYF. CDR3 DNA, as far as it was read: TGTGCCAGCAGTTCCAGGGGGCGCGGAAACACA. The full variable domain, its missing parts supplied by reference TRBV11-3 and TRBJ1-3, is EAGVVQSPRYKIIEKKQPVAFWCNPISGHNTLYWYLQNLGQGPELLIRYENEEAVDDSQLPKDRFSAERLKGVDSTLKIQPAELGDSAVYLCASSSRGRGNTIYFGEGSWLTVV.

Details on this clone: The sequence runs out 3 residues before the end of the CDR3; the remainder is reconstructed from the germline J gene. Other DNA sequences in the same sample also yield this CDR3. This sequence joins TRBV2 and TRBJ2-5; 10 bases fit TRBD1. V lost 1 base, J lost 4 bases, and 3 bases stayed unmatched. Looked up from germline, CDR1 is SNHLY and CDR2 is FYNNEI. The CDR3 length is 15 residues. The part of the CDR3 DNA that was read is TGTGCCAGCAGTGAAGGGACAGGGGGTTCAGAGACC. It is translated as CASSEGTGGSET. The CDR3 in full is CASSEGTGGSETQYF.

Worth noting for this clone: The CDR3 end falls 3 residues outside the read, so it is completed with the germline J gene. This CDR3 is also generated by other DNA sequences in the sample. The J gene is TRBJ1-3, the V gene TRBV6-2 or TRBV6-3; perhaps TRBD1 as D (6 bases). Germline V lookup: CDR1 MNHEY, CDR2 SVGEGT. The CDR3 spans 16 residues. Trimming took off 5 bases at V and 0 bases at J, with 14 bases between the two ends. The sequenced part of the CDR3 DNA is TGTGCCAGCAGTCGGGACACCTCCTACTCTGGAAACACC. This codes for CASSRDTSYSGNT. The full CDR3 reads CASSRDTSYSGNTIYF.

A remark on this clone: The observed sequence ends 3 residues before the CDR3 terminus, with the missing tail filled in from the germline J gene. The chain employs TRBV11-3 and TRBJ1-4; D call uncertain. Germline V gene sequence: CDR1 SGHNT, CDR2 YENEEA. Trimming removed 5 bases at V and 0 bases at J, with 7 bases between. The CDR3 has 14 amino acids. CDR3 protein: CASSAKATNEKLFF. The DNA read from the CDR3 is TGTGCCAGCAGCGCAAAGGCAACTAATGAAAAA. The entire variable domain, with the rest obtained from reference TRBV11-3 and TRBJ1-4, is as follows: EAGVVQSPRYKIIEKKQPVAFWCNPISGHNTLYWYLQNLGQGPELLIRYENEEAVDDSQLPKDRFSAERLKGVDSTLKIQPAELGDSAVYLCASSAKATNEKLFFGSGTQLSVL.

In regard to this clone: The sequence runs out 3 residues before the end of the CDR3; the remainder is reconstructed from the germline J gene. V usage is TRBV18 and J usage is TRBJ2-3; TRBD2 matches 7 bases. This CDR3 has 15 residues. CDR1 and CDR2 from the germline V gene are KGHSH and LQKENI. The CDR3 bases that were read are TGTGCCAGCTCACCGATCGCAGGGCTGGGAGGGACG. Translation gives CASSPIAGLGGT. The entire CDR3 protein reads CASSPIAGLGGTQYF.

Comments on this clone: The sequenced fragment ends 3 residues before the CDR3 boundary, so the rest is inferred from the germline J gene. This chain uses TRBV6-1 with TRBJ2-3; no definite D call. Per germline, CDR1 MNHNS and CDR2 SASEGT. CDR3 length equals 13 residues. CDR3 bases read: TGTGCCAGCAGTGAGTATCTAGATCAGCCG. It encodes CASSEYLDQP. In full, the CDR3 reads CASSEYLDQPQYF.

Remarks on this clone: The CDR3 extends 3 residues past the end of the read, so its final part is completed from the germline J gene. The chain carries TRBV7-9 and TRBJ1-2; 7 nucleotides agree with TRBD1. CDR1 and CDR2 (germline): SEHNR, FQNEAQ (reference sequence). The CDR3 extends over 14 amino acids. V trimming: 6 bases; J trimming: 4 bases; junction bases outside the gene matches: 8. The part of the CDR3 DNA that was read is TGTGCCAGCAGTCAGGCAGGGGGAGGCTATGGC. Its translation is CASSQAGGGYG. The whole CDR3 is CASSQAGGGYGYTF.

As to this clone: The read is 3 residues too short to cover the CDR3 end, so that end is filled in from the germline J gene. The chain recombines TRBV20-1 with TRBJ2-3; the D gene is possibly TRBD2 (6 bases). CDR1 and CDR2 (germline): DFQATT, SNEGSKA (reference sequence). The V and J ends lost 4 bases and 0 bases respectively, with 17 bases between them. This CDR3 comprises 16 residues. The covered CDR3 bases are TGCAGTGCTAAACTTATCGCGGGGCACAGCACAGATACG. As protein: CSAKLIAGHSTDT. From start to end, the CDR3 is CSAKLIAGHSTDTQYF.

For this clone: The CDR3 end falls 3 residues outside the read, so it is completed with the germline J gene. At the DNA level, this CDR3 is encoded by other sequences in the same sample as well. V and J are TRBV19 and TRBJ1-1; a possible D gene is TRBD1 (5 bases). Trimming removed 5 bases from V and 3 bases from J, with 10 bases in between. Germline loops: CDR1 LNHDA, CDR2 SQIVND (reference sequence). The CDR3 loop spans 13 amino acids. The CDR3 sequence: CASSVKGDTEAFF. The sequenced part of the CDR3 DNA is TGTGCCAGTAGTGTCAAAGGGGACACTGAA.

As for this clone: The read ends 3 residues early relative to the CDR3; the germline J gene fills the gap. V is TRBV12-3 or TRBV12-4 and J is TRBJ2-7; D might be TRBD2 (6 bases). The CDR3 is 12 residues long. V gave up 9 bases and J gave up 0 bases, with 9 bases separating them. CDR3 bases read: TGTGCCAGTGGGGGGTTCTCCTACGAG. As protein: CASGGFSYE. The full CDR3 protein is CASGGFSYEQYF.